This T cell receptor (beta chain) was sequenced in a study of response to subunit inactivated influenza vaccine. TCRdb used MiXCR to reprocess the RT-PCR reads, holding one entry per CDR3 protein. The sample carries about 180,000 distinct CDR3 sequences, around 9% recorded once. This clonotype occurred many times. This TCR came from a man in his forties or fifties who received an inactivated influenza vaccine. The sample consisted of non-naive T cells sorted from PBMCs, taken on the day of vaccination.

The CDR3 loop reads CASSQESVAAEQYF. The CDR3 coding sequence is TGTGCCAGCAGCCAAGAAAGTGTGGCGGCCGAGCAGTACTTC. The chain couples TRBV4-2 to TRBJ2-7; no firm D call. The length of the CDR3 is 14 residues. The V and J ends lost 0 bases and 6 bases respectively, with 12 bases between them. Germline CDR1 is LGHNA and CDR2 is YNFKEQ.